The entry below gives a single T cell receptor (beta chain) sequence along with its context. What it recognizes is unknown. These data belong to a study of T cell responses to AZD1222 COVID-19 vaccine. Study-wide findings and caveats: At baseline, just a handful of AZD1222 recipients tested seropositive.

Germline lookup yields CDR1 LNHDA and CDR2 SQIVND (reference sequence). The CDR3 is 14 residues long. V gave up 5 bases and J gave up 0 bases, with 10 bases separating them. Here immunoSEQ multiplex PCR was the method, and the copy in TCRdb shows in-frame clones only, minus some. The sample carries 25,000 to 35,000 clones, just under 80% recorded once. The source of this sequence is an adult in good health. The input for sequencing was peripheral blood, taken on day 0 of AZD1222 vaccination. This chain connects TRBV19 to TRBJ1-2; D is ambiguous. This CDR3 reads CASSLVVANYGYTF. The CDR3 DNA reads as TGTGCCAGTAGTCTGGTAGTGGCTAACTATGGCTACACCTTC.